In its sample, the clone carrying this TCR beta chain was seen many times. Its specificity is unknown. For the diagnoses, clinical symptoms, serum thyroxine and TRAb, thyroid ultrasound and orbital computed tomography were used. V was cut by 7 bases and J by 3 bases, with 18 bases left in between. The germline gives CDR1 SQVTM, CDR2 ANQGSEA. The CDR3 totals 14 residues. This entry comes from a study of T cells in Graves' hyperthyroidism and ophthalmopathy. Broader study findings: Among clonotypes expanded in thyroid above 0.001, most were also found in blood.

The investigators amplified TCR beta CDR3 regions from RNA transcripts. In the first-round RT-PCR of the TCR CDR3, the HTBI primer set was used. In TCRdb, the multiplex PCR reads were re-called with MiXCR into one record per CDR3 protein. Of 600,000 or so distinct CDR3 sequences in the sample, roughly 14% were seen once. The sequencing sample was made of blood. This chain connects TRBV29-1 to TRBJ2-5, with D unresolved. The TCR comes from a woman aged 45-60 years with Graves' ophthalmopathy. CDR3 DNA sequence: TGCAGCGCAAAGGGCCCTAGAAGGGAAGAGACCCAGTACTTC. It encodes CSAKGPRREETQYF.